This record covers a single T cell receptor beta chain. Its antigen is unidentified. The sample originates from a study of T cell responses to AZD1222 COVID-19 vaccine. Assay: immunoSEQ multiplex PCR; the TCRdb copy retains only in-frame clones and omits some. Altogether 130,000 or so clones are present, 93% being singletons, with the ten largest covering over 0.9%. Whole-study findings and limits: Donors in the cohort were predominantly white British and more often female, and clonal diversity was possibly underestimated. Spike-specific TCR repertoires showed rising breadth and depth after two AZD1222 doses. There were repertoire samples only from the period after the peak T cell response. Baseline serology detected seropositivity in only five or six AZD1222 recipients.

Germline V gene lookup returns CDR1 SNHLY and CDR2 FYNNEI. Trimming took off 3 bases at V and 2 bases at J, with 7 bases between the two ends. The CDR3 has 13 residues. V is TRBV2 and J is TRBJ1-2, with a possible D match to TRBD1 (5 bases). The input for sequencing was peripheral blood, taken on day 0 of MenACWY control vaccination. This clonotype was sampled from an adult in good health. CDR3 in DNA: TGTGCCAGCAGTGAGGACATAAACTATGGCTACACCTTC. It is translated as CASSEDINYGYTF. Based on the CDR3 plus reference TRBV2 and TRBJ1-2, the full variable domain is EPEVTQTPSHQVTQMGQEVILRCVPISNHLYFYWYRQILGQKVEFLVSFYNNEISEKSEIFDDQFSVERPDGSNFTLKIRSTKLEDSAMYFCASSEDINYGYTFGSGTRLTVV.